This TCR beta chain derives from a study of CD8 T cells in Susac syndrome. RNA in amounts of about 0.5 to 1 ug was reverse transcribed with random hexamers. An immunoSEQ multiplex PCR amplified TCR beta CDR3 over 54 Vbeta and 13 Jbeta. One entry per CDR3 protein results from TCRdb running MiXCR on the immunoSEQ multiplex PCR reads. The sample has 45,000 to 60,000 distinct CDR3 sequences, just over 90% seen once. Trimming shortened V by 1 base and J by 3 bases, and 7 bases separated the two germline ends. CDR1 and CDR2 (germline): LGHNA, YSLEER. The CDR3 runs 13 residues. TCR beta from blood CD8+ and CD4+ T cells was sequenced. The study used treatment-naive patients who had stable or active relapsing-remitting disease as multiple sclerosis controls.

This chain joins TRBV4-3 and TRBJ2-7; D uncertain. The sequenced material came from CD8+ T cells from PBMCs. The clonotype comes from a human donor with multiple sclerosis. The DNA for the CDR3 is TGCGCCAGCAGCCAAGTTCCCGGCTACGAGCAGTACTTC. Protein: CASSQVPGYEQYF.